Reported below is one TCR beta chain. Different DNA sequences within this sample yield the same CDR3. Seattle researchers signed up patients amid active infection and tracked them longitudinally. These data originate in a study of blood T cell repertoires in COVID-19. About the research overall: Donors in the United States, Italy and Spain gave samples during acute or convalescent COVID-19. PBMCs, B-cell-depleted T cells, or T cells provided the cDNA or gDNA that made up the material.

Per the original methods: From reference gene primer amplification, estimates of nucleated cell counts were derived. Method: immunoSEQ multiplex PCR; TCRdb's copy keeps in-frame clones and lacks some. The D gene and trimming were derived from the DNA, and the V and J assignments and clone size from that table. The sample lists some 230,000 clones; 86% were seen once. The CDR3 runs to 12 residues. V shed 1 base and J shed 6 bases, with 4 bases lying between them. Germline loops: CDR1 SGHRS, CDR2 YFSETQ. Input material: peripheral blood. The genes are TRBV5-1 and TRBJ2-2; D not resolved. The receptor comes from a woman in her forties or fifties with COVID-19, enrolled during active disease. CDR3 sequence reads: CASSLRSGELFF. CDR3 sequence (DNA): TGCGCCAGCAGCTTGCGGTCCGGGGAGCTGTTTTTT. Full variable domain (rest looked up from reference TRBV5-1 and TRBJ2-2): KAGVTQTPRYLIKTRGQQVTLSCSPISGHRSVSWYQQTPGQGLQFLFEYFSETQRNKGNFPGRFSGRQFSNSRSEMNVSTLELGDSALYLCASSLRSGELFFGEGSRLTVL.